One sample yielded the 7 T cell receptor beta chains listed below, sequenced in a study of cytomegalovirus exposure and HLA in healthy donors. PCR involved 60 Vbeta and 13 Jbeta primers. The protocol was immunoSEQ multiplex PCR, while the TCRdb copy is restricted to in-frame clones and leaves out a portion. The data contain approximately 70,000 clones, 60% to 80% of them singletons. The sequencing input was PBMCs. Receptor source: a woman aged 40 to 55 in good health and CMV-seropositive.

The V gene is TRBV6-5, the J gene TRBJ1-1; no definite D call. The CDR3 has 13 amino acids. The ends were cut back, 4 bases at V and 0 bases at J, with 6 bases in the middle. Germline-derived CDR1 and CDR2 are MNHEY and SVGAGI. CDR3 DNA sequence: TGTGCCAGCAGTTCCCCCATGAACACTGAAGCTTTCTTT. Protein sequence: CASSSPMNTEAFF.

The chain joins TRBV7-2 to TRBJ2-5, with D hard to call. V lost 1 base and J lost 4, with 13 bases in between. The CDR3 length is 15 residues. In germline, CDR1 is SGHTA, CDR2 FQGNSA. The CDR3 loop reads CASSLDQYRSETQYF. DNA for the CDR3: TGTGCCAGCAGCTTAGATCAGTACAGATCAGAGACCCAGTACTTC.

This clone was seen more than once but under ten times. CDR3 DNA sequence: TGTGCCAGCAGCCAAGACCGCCCCCTTTTCAGCGGGAGGGGATCGGAGCAGTTCTTC. This sequence encodes CASSQDRPLFSGRGSEQFF. V usage is TRBV4-2 and J usage is TRBJ2-1; 10 bases line up with TRBD2. V shed 0 bases and J 10 bases; nucleotides not matched to a gene: 18. The germline V gene encodes CDR1 LGHNA and CDR2 YNFKEQ. The CDR3 loop spans 19 amino acids.

This clone is a singleton in its sample. The J gene is TRBJ2-3, the V gene TRBV25-1, with D hard to call. The germline V gene encodes CDR1 MGHDK and CDR2 SYGVNS. The CDR3 is 14 amino acids. V gave up 5 bases and J gave up 1 base, with 10 bases separating them. CDR3 bases: TGTGCCAGCAGTAAAAGAGGTGGCACAGATACGCAGTATTTT. It translates to CASSKRGGTDTQYF.

This clone was seen a handful of times. The rearrangement uses TRBV4-1 and TRBJ1-5, with D possibly TRBD1 on 5 matching bases. Looked up from germline, CDR1 is MGHRA and CDR2 is YSYEKL. This CDR3 comprises 16 residues. V shed 1 base and J shed 0 bases, with 10 bases lying between them. In nucleotides, the CDR3 is TGCGCCAGCAGCCAAGGAATTGGACATAGCAATCAGCCCCAGCATTTT. Encoded protein: CASSQGIGHSNQPQHF.

The V call is TRBV18, the J call TRBJ2-1, with D maybe TRBD2 (6 bases). V was clipped by 3 bases and J by 9 bases, with 9 bases between them. CDR1 and CDR2 (germline): KGHSH, LQKENI. The CDR3 runs to 12 residues. The DNA for the CDR3 is TGTGCCAGCTCACCGGAGGGATCTGAGCAGTTCTTC. It specifies CASSPEGSEQFF.

The chain joins TRBV5-4 to TRBJ2-3; maybe TRBD2 (5 bases). CDR3 length: 14 amino acids. Looked up from germline, CDR1 is SGHNT and CDR2 is YYREEE (reference sequence). Trimming took 4 bases from V and 4 from J, leaving 13 bases between them. CDR3 nucleotides: TGTGCCAGCAGCCCTACTAGTGGCGCAGATACGCAGTATTTT. Encoded protein: CASSPTSGADTQYF.